The 7 T cell receptor beta chains below come from one sample, sequenced in a study of identical twins. TCRdb used MiXCR to reprocess the 5' RACE reads, holding one entry per CDR3 protein. Altogether 1.5 million to 2 million distinct CDR3 sequences are present, about 31% being singletons, with the ten largest covering around 0.3%. What was sequenced was cord blood. Receptors originate from a newborn girl in good health.

The chain recombines TRBV3-1 with TRBJ2-7, with D possibly TRBD2 on 5 matching bases. The CDR3 has 14 residues. The germline V gene has CDR1 LGHDT and CDR2 YNNKEL (reference sequence). V was clipped by 2 bases and J by 2 bases, with 10 bases between them. This CDR3 reads CASSQIPGTYEQYF. For the CDR3, the DNA is TGTGCCAGCAGCCAAATTCCGGGAACCTACGAGCAGTACTTC.

The rearrangement links TRBV20-1 to TRBJ1-1, with a weak D call TRBD1 (6 bases). CDR3 size: 12 residues. V was shortened by 6 bases and J by 5 bases, with 13 bases between the two germline ends. The germline V gene has CDR1 DFQATT and CDR2 SNEGSKA (reference sequence). DNA of the CDR3: TGCAGTGCCCGAGGGGGGTGGACTGAAGCTTTCTTT. Its translation is CSARGGWTEAFF.

There are a few counts of this clonotype. J is TRBJ1-5 and V is TRBV20-1; D perhaps matches TRBD1 (6 bases). Germline V gene sequence: CDR1 DFQATT, CDR2 SNEGSKA (reference sequence). The germline V and J ends were trimmed by 3 bases and 2 bases, with 14 bases remaining between them. The CDR3 loop spans 15 amino acids. CDR3 nucleotides: TGCAGTGCTAGGCAGGGGCTTAGGGGCAATCAGCCCCAGCATTTT. It codes for CSARQGLRGNQPQHF.

This chain links TRBV7-9 with TRBJ2-7, with D tentatively TRBD1 (6 bases). Between the trimmed V and J ends, which lost 6 bases and 1 base, there was a span of 13 bases. Per the germline V gene, CDR1 is SEHNR and CDR2 is FQNEAQ (reference sequence). This CDR3 has 14 residues. CDR3 sequence: CASSDRKGSYEQYF. The CDR3 DNA reads as TGTGCCAGCAGTGACAGGAAGGGGTCCTACGAGCAGTACTTC.

CDR3 region: CSATETGPNQPQHF. The DNA of the CDR3 is TGCAGTGCTACCGAGACAGGCCCCAATCAGCCCCAGCATTTT. V usage is TRBV20-1 and J usage is TRBJ1-5, with D possibly being TRBD1 (6 bases). This CDR3 spans 14 amino acids. V dropped 4 bases and J dropped 3 bases, with 13 bases sitting between them. Germline values: CDR1 DFQATT, CDR2 SNEGSKA (reference sequence).

This clonotype was counted once. This clone may be a read error of a much larger clone one base away. The chain is built from TRBV7-2 and TRBJ1-1; possibly TRBD1 for D (6 bases). This CDR3 is built from 15 residues. Looked up from germline, CDR1 is SGHTA and CDR2 is FQGNSA. CDR3 protein: CASSLVAGANAEAFF. The CDR3 DNA reads as TGTGCCAGCAGCTTAGTTGCGGGGGCGAACGCTGAAGCTTTCTTT.

The V gene is TRBV3-1, the J gene TRBJ2-1; D is unresolved. Germline values: CDR1 LGHDT, CDR2 YNNKEL (reference sequence). The CDR3 is 17 residues long. The V end was cut by 1 base, the J end by 9 bases, with 22 bases between. CDR3 nucleotides: TGTGCCAGCAGCCAAGGAGTTTTCGTTTTGCGGCCGGGTGAGCAGTTCTTC. It yields the protein CASSQGVFVLRPGEQFF.